This T cell receptor (beta chain) came from a study of cytomegalovirus exposure and HLA in healthy donors. Overall study results and limits: In presence/absence analyses, roughly uniform sequencing depth across donors was assumed.

About this clone itself: Its antigen is still unknown.

The CDR3 runs 14 residues. The ends lost 4 bases at V and 7 bases at J; junction bases unmatched: 8. CDR1 is SGHDN, CDR2 FVKESK, per germline. Sampled while nominally healthy, donors likely had unrecorded immune exposures. Primers for the PCR totalled 60 Vbeta and 13 Jbeta. Assay: immunoSEQ multiplex PCR; the TCRdb copy retains only in-frame clones and omits some. The table records approximately 100,000 clones, 80% to 90% of them present only once. The chain joins TRBV14 to TRBJ2-3, with 7 positions matching TRBD2. This TCR was recovered from a woman younger than 35 in good health and CMV-seronegative. Sample: PBMCs. Here the CDR3 DNA reads TGTGCCAGCAGCCTATCTAGCGGCCGGTATACGCAGTATTTT. Its protein is CASSLSSGRYTQYF.